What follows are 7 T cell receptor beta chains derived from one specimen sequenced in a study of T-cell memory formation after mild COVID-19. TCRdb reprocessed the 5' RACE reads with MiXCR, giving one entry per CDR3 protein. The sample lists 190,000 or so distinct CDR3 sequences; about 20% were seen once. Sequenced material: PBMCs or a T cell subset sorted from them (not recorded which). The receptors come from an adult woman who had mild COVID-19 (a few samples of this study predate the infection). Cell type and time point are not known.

The CDR3 sequence: CASSQLREGGETQYF. CDR3 sequence (DNA): TGCGCCAGCAGTCAATTGCGGGAAGGGGGCGAGACCCAGTACTTC. The gene calls are TRBV23-1 and TRBJ2-5; tentatively, D is TRBD1 (7 bases). TRBV23-1 is an ORF for which the function is uncertain. The V and J ends lost 1 base and 5 bases respectively, with 14 bases between them. The CDR3 spans 15 residues.

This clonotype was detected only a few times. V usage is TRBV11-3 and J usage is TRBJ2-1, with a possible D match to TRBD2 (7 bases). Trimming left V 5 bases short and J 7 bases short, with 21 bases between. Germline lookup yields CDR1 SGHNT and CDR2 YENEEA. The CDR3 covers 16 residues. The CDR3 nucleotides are TGTGCCAGCAGCCCGAGTTGGGGGGGGCGCCTGAATGAGCAGTTCTTC. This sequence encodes CASSPSWGGRLNEQFF.

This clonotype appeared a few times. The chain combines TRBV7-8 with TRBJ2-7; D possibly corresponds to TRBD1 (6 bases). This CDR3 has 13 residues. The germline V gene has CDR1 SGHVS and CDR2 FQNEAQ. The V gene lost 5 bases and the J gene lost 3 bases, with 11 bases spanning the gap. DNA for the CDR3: TGTGCCAGCAGCGAAGGGACACTCTACGAGCAGTACTTC. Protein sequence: CASSEGTLYEQYF.

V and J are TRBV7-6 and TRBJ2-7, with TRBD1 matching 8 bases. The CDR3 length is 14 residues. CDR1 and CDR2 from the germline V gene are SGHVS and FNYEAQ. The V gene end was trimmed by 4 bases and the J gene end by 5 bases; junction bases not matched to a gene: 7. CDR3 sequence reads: CASSSEQGAHEQYF. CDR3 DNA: TGTGCCAGCAGCTCCGAGCAGGGGGCCCACGAGCAGTACTTC.

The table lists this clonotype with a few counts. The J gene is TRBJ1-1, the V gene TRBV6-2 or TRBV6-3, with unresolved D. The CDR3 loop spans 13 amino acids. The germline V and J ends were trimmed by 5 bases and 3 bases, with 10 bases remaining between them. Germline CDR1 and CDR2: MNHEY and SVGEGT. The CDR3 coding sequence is TGTGCCAGCAGTAGCCAGACCTACACTGAAGCTTTCTTT. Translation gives CASSSQTYTEAFF.

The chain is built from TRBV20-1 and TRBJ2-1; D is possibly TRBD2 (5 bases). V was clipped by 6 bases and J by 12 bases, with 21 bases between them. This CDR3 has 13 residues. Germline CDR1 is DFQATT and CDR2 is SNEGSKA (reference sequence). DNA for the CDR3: TGCAGTGCCCCCAATGCGGGCCCGCTGATGCAGTTCTTC. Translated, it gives CSAPNAGPLMQFF.

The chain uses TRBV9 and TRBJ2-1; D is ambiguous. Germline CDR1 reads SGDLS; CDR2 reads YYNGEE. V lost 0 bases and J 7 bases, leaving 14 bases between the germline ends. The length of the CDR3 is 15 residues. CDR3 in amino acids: CASSVGGVRRNEQFF. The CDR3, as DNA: TGTGCCAGCAGCGTAGGGGGTGTAAGGCGGAATGAGCAGTTCTTC.